These 7 T cell receptor beta chains originate from one sample sequenced in a study of shared clonotypes between healthy human individuals. Data came from immunoSEQ multiplex PCR; TCRdb stores just in-frame clones and leaves some out. The top ten clones hold 12% of a sample with fewer than 550,000 clones, 60% to 80% of them seen once. Material for sequencing was PBMCs. The origin of the receptors is a woman aged 35 to 49 in good health. Some clones in this sample may be carry-over from other donors' samples.

This rearrangement joins TRBV25-1 to TRBJ2-2, with D unclear. The CDR3 loop spans 14 amino acids. Germline values: CDR1 MGHDK, CDR2 SYGVNS. Trimming stripped 1 base from V and 0 bases from J, with 3 bases between. The CDR3 DNA is TGTGCCAGCAGTGAATCAGCGAACACCGGGGAGCTGTTTTTT. The encoded protein is CASSESANTGELFF. Variable domain in full (rest from reference TRBV25-1 and TRBJ2-2): EADIYQTPRYLVIGTGKKITLECSQTMGHDKMYWYQQDPGMELHLIHYSYGVNSTEKGDLSSESTVSRIRTEHFPLTLESARPSHTSQYLCASSESANTGELFFGEGSRLTVL.

This clone has just a few counts. The chain joins TRBV6-5 to TRBJ2-7; 8 positions agree with TRBD2. Germline CDR1 MNHEY, CDR2 SVGAGI. Losses at the gene ends were 7 bases for V and 3 bases for J; bases not matched to a gene: 8. The CDR3 runs 14 residues. CDR3 coding DNA: TGTGCCAGCACCACTAGCGGCAGGATCTACGAGCAGTACTTC. Translating it yields CASTTSGRIYEQYF.

The chain joins TRBV5-8 to TRBJ2-5; no clear D gene. Germline V gene sequence: CDR1 SGHTS, CDR2 YDEGEE. V was shortened by 3 bases and J by 2 bases, with 5 bases between the two germline ends. This CDR3 has 12 residues. In nucleotides, the CDR3 is TGTGCCAGCAGCTATAGGCAAGAGACCCAGTACTTC. Translating gives CASSYRQETQYF.

The chain recombines TRBV7-2 with TRBJ2-7, with TRBD2 identical over 7 bases. CDR3 length equals 14 residues. CDR1 is SGHTA and CDR2 is FQGNSA in the germline V gene. The V and J ends lost 3 bases and 1 base, in that order; junction bases with no gene match: 3. CDR3 sequence (DNA): TGTGCCAGCAGCTTTACTAGCGCGTCCTACGAGCAGTACTTC. This translates into CASSFTSASYEQYF.

This clone was counted a single time. The V and J genes are TRBV18 and TRBJ2-2, with a tentative D call TRBD1 (5 bases). The ends were cut back, 2 bases at V and 7 bases at J, with 14 bases in the middle. Germline CDR1 KGHSH, CDR2 LQKENI. The CDR3 extends over 15 amino acids. The CDR3 DNA reads TGTGCCAGCTCACCAAGGCAGGGTGATATCGGGGAGCTGTTTTTT. Its translation is CASSPRQGDIGELFF.

The chain couples TRBV18 to TRBJ1-2, with a possible D match to TRBD1 (6 bases). This CDR3 has 16 residues. Germline loops: CDR1 KGHSH, CDR2 LQKENI. Trimming stripped 2 bases from V and 4 bases from J, with 17 bases between. The CDR3, as DNA: TGTGCCAGCTCACCAGCACAGGGCGCTGAAATCTATGGCTACACCTTC. Amino acids: CASSPAQGAEIYGYTF.

The chain carries TRBV5-4 and TRBJ1-1; unclear D gene. From germline, CDR1 is SGHNT and CDR2 YYREEE (reference sequence). With 2 bases removed from V and 0 bases from J, the gap between germline ends came to 11 bases. The CDR3 spans 15 residues. The CDR3 DNA reads TGTGCCAGCAGCTTATCTTGGGCGCTGAACACTGAAGCTTTCTTT. This sequence encodes CASSLSWALNTEAFF.